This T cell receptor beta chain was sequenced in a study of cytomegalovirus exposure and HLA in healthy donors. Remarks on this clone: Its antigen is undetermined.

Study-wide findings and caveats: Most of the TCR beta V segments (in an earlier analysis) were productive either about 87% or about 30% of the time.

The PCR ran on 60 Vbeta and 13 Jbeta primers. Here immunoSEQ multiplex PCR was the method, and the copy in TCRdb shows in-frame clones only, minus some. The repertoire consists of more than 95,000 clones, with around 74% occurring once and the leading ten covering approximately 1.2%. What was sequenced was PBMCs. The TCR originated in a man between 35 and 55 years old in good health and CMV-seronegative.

CDR3 DNA: TGTGCCAGCTCACCATCCGGGGGGCAAAATGAGCAGTTCTTC. The encoded protein is CASSPSGGQNEQFF. The V and J genes are TRBV18 and TRBJ2-1; weak D call: TRBD2 (7 bases). Germline V gene lookup returns CDR1 KGHSH and CDR2 LQKENI. The CDR3 is made up of 14 amino acids. V lost 2 bases to trimming and J lost 7 bases, with 12 bases between them.